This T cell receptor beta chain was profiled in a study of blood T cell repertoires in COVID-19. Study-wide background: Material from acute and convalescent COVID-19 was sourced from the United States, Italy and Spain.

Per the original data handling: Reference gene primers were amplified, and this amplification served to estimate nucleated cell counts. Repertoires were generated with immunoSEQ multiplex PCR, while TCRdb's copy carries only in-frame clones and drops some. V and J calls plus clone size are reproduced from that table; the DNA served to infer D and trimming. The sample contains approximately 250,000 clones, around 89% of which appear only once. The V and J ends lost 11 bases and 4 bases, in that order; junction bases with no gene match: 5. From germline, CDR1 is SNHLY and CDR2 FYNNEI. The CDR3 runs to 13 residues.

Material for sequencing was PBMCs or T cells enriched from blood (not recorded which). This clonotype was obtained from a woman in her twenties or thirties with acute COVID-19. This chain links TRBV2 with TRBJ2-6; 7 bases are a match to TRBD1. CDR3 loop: CAQTGPGANVLTF. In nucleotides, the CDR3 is TGTGCCCAGACAGGGCCGGGGGCCAACGTCCTGACTTTC. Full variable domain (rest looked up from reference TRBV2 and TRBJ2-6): EPEVTQTPSHQVTQMGQEVILRCVPISNHLYFYWYRQILGQKVEFLVSFYNNEISEKSEIFDDQFSVERPDGSNFTLKIRSTKLEDSAMYFCAQTGPGANVLTFGAGSRLTVL.